This record covers a single T cell receptor (beta chain). The specificity of this receptor is unknown. Qualities for individual bases were not recorded, and no much larger clone is one base off. These data originate in a study of cytomegalovirus exposure and HLA in healthy donors (dated by TCRdb to the late 2010s). Background for the entire study: An earlier analysis of 550 to 700 of the donors reported about 250 Gb of sequence data and 117 million unique TCR beta sequences from about 200 million T cells. Rather than using new phenotypic data, the later analysis identified candidate immune exposures from TCR beta sequences and from how often those sequences occurred across donors. About 280 gigabases of sequencing data and tens of millions of unique TCR sequences were included in an early release covering 550 to 650 HLA-typed donors. The study was designed to test whether signatures of past pathogen exposure could be identified by cataloging public T cell receptors. Because of strong linkage in the cohort, five DR-DQ haplotypes were treated as single units for association and clustering. Genome-wide SNP genotypes for about three fifths of the roughly 670 donors were used in a later genetic analysis, which treated that subset as a discovery cohort. The genetic ancestry cluster associated with self-reported Caucasian donors included 81% of the roughly 390 genotyped donors. The study used immunosequencing to profile the T cell repertoires of 666 subjects and linked those repertoires to cytomegalovirus serostatus. High-throughput TCR immunosequencing, statistical association of individual TCRs with disease status, and machine learning were combined to predict cytomegalovirus infection status. In addition to the first cohort of 666 subjects, a separate validation cohort of 120 different subjects was used. Donor age, sex, ethnicity and CMV serostatus were collected together with the repertoire data. In an earlier analysis of several hundred of the donors, high-throughput TCR beta sequencing was used to judge whether each TCR beta V gene segment behaved as functional or pseudogenic. All discovery cohort repertoires had been generated on a single sequencing platform. A later analysis re-examined previously published TCR beta repertoires from 500 to 700 donors and added high-resolution HLA genotyping to investigate patterns of TCR occurrence. Among about 360 genotyped donors of the cohort, an average of approximately 240,000 unique TCR beta nucleotide sequences were sequenced per donor, around 18% of them non-productive. The number of typed donors differed by locus: about 620-640 for A, B, C, DRB1 and DQB1; 500 to 550 for DQA1; about 600 for DPA1; and some 430 for DPB1. HLA typing included class I and class II loci at four-digit resolution. Study-level results and caveats: Some IMGT-functional V segments, including TRBV6-2 and TRBV6-3, could not be distinguished by the 87-base-pair reads and were therefore excluded. In both the original and validation cohorts, the classifier was reported to diagnose cytomegalovirus status with high specificity and sensitivity. At a false discovery rate of 0.05, a later analysis linked 16,951 TCR beta sequences to specific HLA alleles. In a later genetic analysis, a missense DCLRE1C variant was associated with V-gene and J-gene trimming of TCR beta chains, and the association was replicated in an independent cohort. Compared with equally common non-associated chains, HLA-associated TCR beta chains in a later analysis were more clonally expanded and had lower generation probabilities. Broadly in line with IMGT annotations, most TCR beta V segments showed up in productive rearrangements about 90% or about 30% of the time in an earlier analysis of 587 of the donors. Correlated functional status among segregating V segments might be attributable to linkage disequilibrium, but an unknown experimental factor could not be ruled out. Because counts were too low, more than 15 rarely observed V segments, including chromosome 9 orphons, were left out of the earlier analysis of over 550 of the donors. The only immune exposure information available for the cohort was CMV serostatus. Across donors, most TCR sequences were observed very rarely, whereas some public TCRs were present in many individuals. Most CMV-associated TCR beta chains appeared to be HLA-restricted in a later analysis, and the HLA associations seemed to be driven largely by CMV exposure. When HLA alleles, especially DR and DQ, strongly co-occurred, TCR associations were difficult to assign to individual alleles. A group of highly shared sequence variants was considered likely to be a technical artifact of the sequencing pipeline. According to a later genetic analysis, donors in an Asian-associated ancestry cluster had fewer N-insertions in productive TCRs than the approximately 670-donor mean. A few of the identified cytomegalovirus-associated TCR beta chains were confirmed in vitro to be specific for cytomegalovirus antigens. A further reported finding was that TCR beta sequences accurately predicted the HLA-A and HLA-B alleles for most subjects in the first cohort. This cohort had only TCR beta chains sequenced, and the lack of alpha or paired-chain data limited which features could be detected. Because HLA typing was unavailable for some donors at each locus, only the typed subset was used in association tests. It was suggested by the authors that the approach could potentially be generalized to other disease states and immunological phenotypes. According to a later analysis, parvovirus B19, influenza, CMV and Epstein-Barr virus appeared linked to several top co-occurrence clusters. The study listed 150 to 200 TCR beta chains as associated with cytomegalovirus. Roughly uniform sequencing depth across donors was assumed in presence/absence analyses, although this assumption may not hold. In a later analysis, TCR association rates were found to vary across HLA loci, with the most associated TCRs seen for DRB1 alleles and the fewest for HLA-C alleles.

The germline V gene provides CDR1 SGHTS and CDR2 YDEGEE. The junction carries 21 bases between V and J, which are trimmed by 4 bases and 1 base respectively. Taken from cysteine to phenylalanine, the CDR3 has 18 residues. The read is trimmed to its CDR3 DNA, 54 bases read in frame from base 1. The library was produced with the immunoSEQ multiplex PCR assay. For the multiplex PCR, a mixture combining 60 forward primers for TCR Vbeta segments and 13 reverse primers for TCR Jbeta segments was used. Amplification of the CDR3 region of rearranged TCR beta genes was performed with a multiplex PCR assay on genomic DNA. The Illumina HiSeq System was used to sequence the amplified TCR beta libraries as 87-base-pair reads. As for the original processing: Across the 600 to 700 repertoires, a later analysis counted roughly 84 million unique TCR beta chains, around 10 million of which were shared by at least two donors. Raw reads were error-corrected and collapsed into unique sequences by a nearest-neighbor algorithm in which closely related sequences were merged to remove PCR and sequencing errors. CDR3 sequences were aligned to IMGT reference sequences to assign V, D and J gene segments. For a sequence to be retained, at least a six-nucleotide match to both a V gene segment and a J gene segment was required. Rearrangements were classified as productive when the CDR3 lacked stop codons and remained in frame with V and J, and all other rearrangements were classified as non-productive. CDR3 was defined by IMGT convention, running from the second conserved V-encoded cysteine to the conserved J-encoded phenylalanine. In an earlier analysis of approximately 500 of the donors, sequences lacking an unambiguous match to a single V gene segment were excluded. An earlier analysis of several hundred of the donors classified V segments as functional when productive rearrangements were above 56.7% and as segregating when the standard deviation between donors was above 5%. To diagnose cytomegalovirus status from the catalog of TCR beta chain sequences, a statistical classification framework was built. In a later analysis, V and J genes were assigned by comparing TCR nucleotide sequences against IMGT/GENE-DB human TR gene sequences. The TCRdist pipeline was used in a later analysis to assign CDR3 sequences and most-parsimonious VDJ recombination scenarios. In a later analysis, each TCR beta chain was defined by its CDR3 amino acid sequence together with its V-gene family, and reads without a unique V-gene family were excluded. In a later analysis, several hundred highly shared, low-generation-probability nucleotide sequences were removed to address suspected cross-contamination and a sequencing artifact. For each public chain, a later analysis derived a clonal expansion index from normalized ranks of inferred template counts within each repertoire. A later analysis computed generation probabilities with a VDJ recombination model fitted to out-of-frame rearrangements, and checked the results against IGoR. In a later analysis, TCR-TCR, TCR-HLA and TCR-CMV co-occurrence was scored with hypergeometric tests, and a repertoire-size bias correction was applied to TCR pairs. To estimate false discovery rates, a later analysis permuted the HLA or CMV assignments 20 times. In a later analysis, co-occurring TCRs were grouped using DBSCAN, and TCRdist sequence similarity was added for clustering within HLA-allele-positive subsets. Co-occurrence clustering excluded repertoires with fewer than 30,000 or more than 120,000 public chains, plus five with anomalous nucleotide sharing. TCRdb retrieved this table from immuneACCESS and kept in-frame rearrangements only. Not all clones are present; in checked studies, unresolved V genes account for under half, and no reason is known for the remainder. V, J and clone size are taken as reported in that table, and D and trimming were inferred from the DNA itself. In all, the sample holds a few hundred thousand clones, and about 75% of those were seen once. The top ten constitute 1.5% to 2% of the sample.

The cohort consisted of approximately 690 healthy bone marrow donors. At the time of sampling, every cohort member was nominally healthy, though immune exposures that went unrecorded were likely present. The donor was CMV seronegative and belonged to the group of 350 or so seronegative cohort members. Each donor provided a peripheral blood sample, and peripheral blood mononuclear cells were used for TCR beta sequencing. Genomic DNA extraction from the blood cell samples was performed with the Qiagen DNeasy Blood Extraction Kit. The receptor's source is a man between 18 and 29 years old in good health and CMV-seronegative. The sequencing input was PBMCs. This chain joins TRBV5-8 to TRBJ2-1, and possibly TRBD2, on 6 matching bases. CDR3 protein: CASSPPFREPNSYNEQFF. The DNA sequence reads TGTGCCAGCAGCCCACCTTTTCGGGAGCCGAATTCCTACAATGAGCAGTTCTTC.